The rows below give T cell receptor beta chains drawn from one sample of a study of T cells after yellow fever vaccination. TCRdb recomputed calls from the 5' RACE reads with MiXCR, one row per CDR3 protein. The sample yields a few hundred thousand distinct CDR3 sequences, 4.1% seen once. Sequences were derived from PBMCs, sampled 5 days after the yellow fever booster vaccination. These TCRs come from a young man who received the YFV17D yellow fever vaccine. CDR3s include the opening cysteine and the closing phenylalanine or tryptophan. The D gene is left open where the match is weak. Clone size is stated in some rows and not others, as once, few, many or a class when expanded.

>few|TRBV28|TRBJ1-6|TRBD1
CASERTGFNSPLHF
TGTGCCAGCGAACGGACAGGCTTTAATTCACCCCTCCACTTT
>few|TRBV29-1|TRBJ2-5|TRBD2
CSVDGASGGLTQYF
TGCAGCGTTGATGGGGCTAGCGGGGGGTTGACCCAGTACTTC
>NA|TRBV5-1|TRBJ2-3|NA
CASYIDIPTDTQYF
TGCGCCAGCTACATCGACATCCCCACAGATACGCAGTATTTT
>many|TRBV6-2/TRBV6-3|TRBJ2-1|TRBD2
CASITREGGSYNEQFF
TGTGCCAGCATCACCCGGGAGGGGGGCTCCTACAATGAGCAGTTCTTC
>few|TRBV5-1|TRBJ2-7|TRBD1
CASHPGQGGAEQYF
TGCGCCAGCCACCCGGGACAGGGAGGGGCCGAGCAGTACTTC
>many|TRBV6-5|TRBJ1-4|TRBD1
CASSRTGSDEKLFF
TGTGCCAGCAGTCGGACAGGGTCAGACGAAAAACTGTTTTTT
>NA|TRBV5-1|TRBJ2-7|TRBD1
CASSTGQGDNEQYF
TGCGCCAGCAGCACAGGACAGGGGGACAACGAGCAGTACTTC
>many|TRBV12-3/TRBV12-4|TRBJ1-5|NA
CASRVEGPYSNQPQHF
TGTGCCAGCAGGGTTGAAGGACCTTATAGCAATCAGCCCCAGCATTTT
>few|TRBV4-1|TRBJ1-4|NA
CASSQDNVGGEKLFF
TGCGCCAGCAGCCAAGATAATGTCGGGGGGGAAAAACTGTTTTTT
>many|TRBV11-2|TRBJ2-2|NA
CASSTYGTGELFF
TGTGCCAGCAGCACATACGGCACCGGGGAGCTGTTTTTT
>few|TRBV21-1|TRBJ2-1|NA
CASIMGSGASYNEQFF
TGTGCCAGCATCATGGGGAGCGGGGCCTCCTACAATGAGCAGTTCTTC
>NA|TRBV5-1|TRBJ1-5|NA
CASSMTGSDQPQHF
TGCGCCAGCAGCATGACAGGTAGCGATCAGCCCCAGCATTTT
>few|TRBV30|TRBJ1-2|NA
CAWRGFSYGYTF
TGTGCCTGGAGGGGTTTTAGCTATGGCTACACCTTC
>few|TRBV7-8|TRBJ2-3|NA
CASSFDRQASSTDTQYF
TGTGCCAGCAGCTTTGACCGACAGGCCTCTAGCACAGATACGCAGTATTTT
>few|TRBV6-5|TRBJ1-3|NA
CASRMYNTGTMENTIYF
TGTGCCAGCAGAATGTATAACACCGGGACAATGGAAAACACCATATATTTT
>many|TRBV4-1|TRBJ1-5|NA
CASSDRQVSNQPQHF
TGCGCCAGCAGCGATAGACAGGTTAGCAATCAGCCCCAGCATTTT
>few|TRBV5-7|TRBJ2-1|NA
CASSFPLFF
TGTGCCAGCAGCTTCCCCCTGTTCTTC
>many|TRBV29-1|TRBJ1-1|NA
CSADGALGNTEAFF
TGCAGCGCTGACGGCGCCCTGGGGAACACTGAAGCTTTCTTT
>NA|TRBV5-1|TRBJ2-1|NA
CASSLSGATTYNEQFF
TGCGCCAGCAGCTTGTCAGGGGCCACGACCTACAATGAGCAGTTCTTC
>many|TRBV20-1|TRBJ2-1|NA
CSALDSGLPSYNEQFF
TGCAGTGCTTTAGATTCGGGACTCCCCTCCTACAATGAGCAGTTCTTC
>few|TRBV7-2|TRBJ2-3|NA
CASSPQGGEDTQYF
TGTGCCAGCAGCCCCCAAGGAGGGGAAGATACGCAGTATTTT
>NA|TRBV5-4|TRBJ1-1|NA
CASSPQAPNTEAFF
TGTGCCAGCAGCCCACAGGCGCCGAACACTGAAGCTTTCTTT
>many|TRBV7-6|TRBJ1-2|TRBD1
CASSLGGQGYGYTF
TGTGCCAGCAGCTTAGGGGGACAGGGCTATGGCTACACCTTC
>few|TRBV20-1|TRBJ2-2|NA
CSARETGFTGELFF
TGCAGTGCTAGGGAGACAGGATTCACCGGGGAGCTGTTTTTT
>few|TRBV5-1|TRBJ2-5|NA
CASSFGGSETQYF
TGCGCCAGCAGCTTTGGGGGGTCGGAGACCCAGTACTTC
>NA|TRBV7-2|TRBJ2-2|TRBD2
CASSLAASGTGELFF
TGTGCCAGCAGCCTCGCGGCTAGCGGCACCGGGGAGCTGTTTTTT
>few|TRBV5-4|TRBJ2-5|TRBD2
CASSPPGGRAQETQYF
TGTGCCAGCAGCCCCCCGGGGGGTCGGGCTCAAGAGACCCAGTACTTC
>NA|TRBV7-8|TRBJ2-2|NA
CASSLAGRGEISGTGELFF
TGTGCCAGCAGCTTAGCAGGGCGGGGCGAAATCTCGGGCACCGGGGAGCTGTTTTTT
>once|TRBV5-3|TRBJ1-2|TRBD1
CARSPEGAGWYGYTF
TGTGCCAGAAGCCCAGAGGGGGCAGGGTGGTATGGCTACACCTTC